This T cell receptor (beta chain) was sequenced in a study of blood T cell repertoires in COVID-19 (dated by TCRdb to 2019 to 2021). Regarding the study in general: Samples from collaborators originated in the United States, Italy and Spain and spanned both the acute and convalescent phases of COVID-19. The material from the prospective study consisted of cDNA or gDNA derived from T cells, B-cell-depleted T cells, or PBMCs. The dataset comprised deeply sampled blood TCRbeta repertoires from subjects exposed to, actively infected with, or recovered from COVID-19. The repertoires were released in a freely available public database intended as a resource for research on the immune response to SARS-CoV-2. The samples were drawn from the first 160 participants of the ongoing ImmuneRACE study and from 1,254 subjects provided by 6 global collaborators. The sample metadata nearly always contained a de-identified subject ID, COVID-19 status, age in years and sex. Where available, HLA class I and class II types were taken from metadata supplied by the sample provider and were not determined by assay-based typing. General study outcomes and caveats: Clinical and demographic metadata were provided uncurated, with the amount varying by source and participant.

The collaborating institutions used their own protocols to collect whole blood in K2EDTA tubes. Collaborator samples were shipped for TCRbeta analysis as frozen whole blood, isolated PBMCs, or DNA extracted from either sample type. This clone was found a few times. Which antigen it targets is not known. Within one base of it there is no much larger clone, and no base qualities were kept. Looking up the germline V gene yields CDR1 SGHAT and CDR2 FQNNGV. V sheds 1 base and J sheds 2 bases, leaving 11 bases between their ends. The CDR3 spans 15 residues, from the cysteine through the phenylalanine. The sequence is cut down to CDR3 DNA, 45 bases in frame from base 1. The immunoSEQ Assay, a bias-controlled multiplex PCR, was used to amplify TCRbeta CDR3 regions from genomic DNA. On the authors' methods: The number of nucleated cells in each sample was estimated from the amplification of reference gene primers within the assay. Sequence reads were collapsed and filtered to measure the absolute abundance of every unique TCRbeta CDR3 rearrangement. For each sample, productive Simpson clonality was calculated as the square root of Simpson's diversity index over productive rearrangements. Imported from immuneACCESS, the table was reduced by TCRdb to in-frame sequences with V and J called. These copies leave out some clones; in studies compared against another copy, an unresolved V gene accounts for under half, and the cause of the remainder is not known. That table gives V, J and clone size, and the DNA gave D and trimming. The sample has around 100,000 clones on record, 70% to 90% of them singletons. Around 6.5% of the sample goes to the ten largest clones.

This receptor chain uses TRBV11-2 and TRBJ1-2, with the D gene too uncertain to name. This clonotype originated in a woman aged 60-70 years with acute or convalescent COVID-19. Sequencing was done on a sample of peripheral blood. The CDR3 protein: CASSLVEHWNYGYTF. The DNA sequence is TGTGCCAGCAGCTTAGTGGAGCATTGGAACTATGGCTACACCTTC.